This TCR beta chain was profiled in a study of blood T cells in healthy people across ages. Concerning this clonotype itself: The target antigen is unknown.

Study-level results: The recorded TCR beta diversity per million T cells decreased in a roughly linear manner with age. A conclusive naive versus antigen-experienced comparison was prevented by the unsorted PBMCs.

Germline V gene sequence: CDR1 SGHRS, CDR2 YFSETQ. The CDR3 extends over 15 amino acids. Losses at the gene ends were 5 bases for V and 1 base for J; bases not matched to a gene: 5. Individuals who donated were healthy Caucasians from Russia aged about 6 to 90. Researchers report isolating at least 6 million PBMCs per sample. For the second PCR, which ran for 7 to 11 cycles, a sample-barcoded 5' primer and a J-beta primer mix were used. TCRdb re-called the 5' RACE reads through MiXCR, storing one row per CDR3 protein. The sample carries around 1,500,000 distinct CDR3 sequences, 40% to 50% recorded once.

This clonotype was obtained from a woman aged 18-29 years in good health. The sequenced material came from blood. This chain connects TRBV5-1 to TRBJ1-1; 10 bases map to TRBD1. CDR3 DNA: TGCGCCAGCAGAGGGGGGACAGGGGAGAACACTGAAGCTTTCTTT. Its translation is CASRGGTGENTEAFF.